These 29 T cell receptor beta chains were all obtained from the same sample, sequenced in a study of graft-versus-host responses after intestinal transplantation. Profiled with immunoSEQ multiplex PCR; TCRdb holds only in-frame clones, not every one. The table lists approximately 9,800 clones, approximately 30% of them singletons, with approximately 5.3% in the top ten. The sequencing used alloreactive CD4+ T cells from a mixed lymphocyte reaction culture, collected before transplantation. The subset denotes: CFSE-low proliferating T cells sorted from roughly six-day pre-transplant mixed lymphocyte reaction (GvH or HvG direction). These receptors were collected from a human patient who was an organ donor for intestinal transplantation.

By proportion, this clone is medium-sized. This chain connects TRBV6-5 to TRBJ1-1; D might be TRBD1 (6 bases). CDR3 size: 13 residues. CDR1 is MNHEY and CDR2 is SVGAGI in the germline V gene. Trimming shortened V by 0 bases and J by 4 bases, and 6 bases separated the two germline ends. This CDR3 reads CASSYSQGTEAFF. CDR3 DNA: TGTGCCAGCAGTTACTCACAGGGCACTGAAGCTTTCTTT.

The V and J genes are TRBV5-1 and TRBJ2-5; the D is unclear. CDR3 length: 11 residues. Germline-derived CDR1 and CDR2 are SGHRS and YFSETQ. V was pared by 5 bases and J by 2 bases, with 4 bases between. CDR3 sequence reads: CASRGQETQYF. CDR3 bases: TGCGCCAGCAGGGGGCAAGAGACCCAGTACTTC.

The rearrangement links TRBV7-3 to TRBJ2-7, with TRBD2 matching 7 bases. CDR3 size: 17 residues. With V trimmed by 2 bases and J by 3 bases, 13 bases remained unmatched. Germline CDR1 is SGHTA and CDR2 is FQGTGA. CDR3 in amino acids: CASSLSNAGLFLYEQYF. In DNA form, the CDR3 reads TGTGCCAGCAGCTTATCCAATGCGGGACTATTCCTCTACGAGCAGTACTTC.

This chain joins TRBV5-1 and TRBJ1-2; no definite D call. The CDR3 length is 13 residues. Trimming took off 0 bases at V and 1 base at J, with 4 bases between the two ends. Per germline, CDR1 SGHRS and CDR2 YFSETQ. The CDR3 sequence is CASSLANNYGYTF. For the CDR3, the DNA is TGCGCCAGCAGCTTGGCAAATAACTATGGCTACACCTTC.

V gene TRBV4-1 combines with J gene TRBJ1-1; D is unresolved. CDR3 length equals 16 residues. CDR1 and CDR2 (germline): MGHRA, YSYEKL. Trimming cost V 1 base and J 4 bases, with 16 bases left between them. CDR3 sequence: CASSQGAGSGGTEAFF. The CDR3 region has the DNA TGCGCCAGCAGCCAAGGGGCAGGCAGTGGCGGCACTGAAGCTTTCTTT.

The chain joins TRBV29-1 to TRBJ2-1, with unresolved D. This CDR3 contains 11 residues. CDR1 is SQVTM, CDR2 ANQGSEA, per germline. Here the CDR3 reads CRAQNYNEQFF. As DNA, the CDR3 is TGCAGGGCACAGAACTACAATGAGCAGTTCTTC.

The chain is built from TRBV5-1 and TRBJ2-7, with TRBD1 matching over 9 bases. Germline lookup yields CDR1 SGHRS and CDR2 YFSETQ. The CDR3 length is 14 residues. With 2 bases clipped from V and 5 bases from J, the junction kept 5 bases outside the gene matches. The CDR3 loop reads CASSFRTGGHEQYF. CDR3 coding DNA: TGCGCCAGCAGCTTTAGAACAGGGGGCCACGAGCAGTACTTC.

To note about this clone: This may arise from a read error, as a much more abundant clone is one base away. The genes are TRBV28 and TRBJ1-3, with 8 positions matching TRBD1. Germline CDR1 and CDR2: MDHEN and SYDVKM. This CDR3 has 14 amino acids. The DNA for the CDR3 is TGTGCCAGCAGGGACAGGGCTTCTGTAAACACCATATATTTT. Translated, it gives CASRDRASVNTIYF. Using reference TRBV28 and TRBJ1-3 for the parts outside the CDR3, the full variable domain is DVKVTQSSRYLVKRTGEKVFLECVQDMDHENMFWYRQDPGLGLRLIYFSYDVKMKEKGDIPEGYSVSREKKERFSLILESASTNQTSMYLCASRDRASVNTIYFGEGSWLTVV.

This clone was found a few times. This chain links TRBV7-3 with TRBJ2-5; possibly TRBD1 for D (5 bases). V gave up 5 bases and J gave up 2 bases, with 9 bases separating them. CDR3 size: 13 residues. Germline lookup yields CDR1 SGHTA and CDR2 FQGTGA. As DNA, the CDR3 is TGTGCCAGCAGCCCAAGACAGCAAGAGACCCAGTACTTC. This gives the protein CASSPRQQETQYF.

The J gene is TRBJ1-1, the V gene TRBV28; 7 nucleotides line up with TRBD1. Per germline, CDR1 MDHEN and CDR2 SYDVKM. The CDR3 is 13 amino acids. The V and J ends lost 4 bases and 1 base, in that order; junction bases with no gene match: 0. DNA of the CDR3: TGTGCCAGCAGTTACAGGGGGAACACTGAAGCTTTCTTT. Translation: CASSYRGNTEAFF.

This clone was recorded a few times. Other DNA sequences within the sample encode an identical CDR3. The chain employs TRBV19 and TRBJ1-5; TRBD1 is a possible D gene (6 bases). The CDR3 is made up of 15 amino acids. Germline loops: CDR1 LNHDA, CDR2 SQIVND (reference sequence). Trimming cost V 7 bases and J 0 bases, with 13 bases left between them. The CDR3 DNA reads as TGTGCCAGTACCCTGGGACAAAATAGCAATCAGCCCCAGCATTTT. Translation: CASTLGQNSNQPQHF.

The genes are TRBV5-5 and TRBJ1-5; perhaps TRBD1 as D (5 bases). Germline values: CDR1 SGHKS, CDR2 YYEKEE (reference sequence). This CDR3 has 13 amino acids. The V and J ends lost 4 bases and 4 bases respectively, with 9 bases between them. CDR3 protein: CASSPRGNQPQHF. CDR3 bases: TGTGCCAGCAGCCCGAGGGGAAATCAGCCCCAGCATTTT. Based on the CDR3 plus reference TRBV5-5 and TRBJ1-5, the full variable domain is DAGVTQSPTHLIKTRGQQVTLRCSPISGHKSVSWYQQVLGQGPQFIFQYYEKEERGRGNFPDRFSARQFPNYSSELNVNALLLGDSALYLCASSPRGNQPQHFGDGTRLSIL.

The CDR3 spells CASRLQGTTNEKLFF. The DNA for the CDR3 is TGTGCCAGTAGACTACAGGGGACCACTAATGAAAAACTGTTTTTT. V gene TRBV19 combines with J gene TRBJ1-4, with 7 bases aligning to TRBD1. The CDR3 consists of 15 residues. CDR1 is LNHDA, CDR2 SQIVND, per germline (reference sequence). The ends lost 6 bases at V and 2 bases at J; junction bases unmatched: 6.

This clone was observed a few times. The CDR3 region has the DNA TGTGCCTTAGCTTCCGGGGCCGGGGGTTCACCCCTCCACTTT. Translation gives CALASGAGGSPLHF. The V call is TRBV30, the J call TRBJ1-6, with TRBD1 as a possible D gene (5 bases). This CDR3 spans 14 amino acids. V lost 7 bases, J lost 9 bases, and 19 bases lay in between. Germline CDR1 GTSNPN, CDR2 SVGIG (reference sequence).

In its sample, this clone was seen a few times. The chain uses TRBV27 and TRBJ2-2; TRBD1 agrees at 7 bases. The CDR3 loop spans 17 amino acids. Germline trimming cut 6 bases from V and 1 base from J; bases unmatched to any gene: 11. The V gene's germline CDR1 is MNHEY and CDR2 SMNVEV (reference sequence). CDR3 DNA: TGTGCCAGCAGCATGAGACAGGGTTTTTTGAACACCGGGGAGCTGTTTTTT. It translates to CASSMRQGFLNTGELFF.

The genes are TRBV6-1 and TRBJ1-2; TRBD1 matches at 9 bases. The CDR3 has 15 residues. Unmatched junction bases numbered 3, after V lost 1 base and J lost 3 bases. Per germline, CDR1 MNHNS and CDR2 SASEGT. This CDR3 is CASSEGDRVHYGYTF. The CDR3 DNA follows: TGTGCCAGCAGTGAAGGGGACAGGGTTCACTATGGCTACACCTTC.

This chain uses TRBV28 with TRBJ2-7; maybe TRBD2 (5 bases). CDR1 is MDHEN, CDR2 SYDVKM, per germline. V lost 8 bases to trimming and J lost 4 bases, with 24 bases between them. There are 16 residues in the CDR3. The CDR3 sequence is CASSKERRTFTYEQYF. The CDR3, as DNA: TGTGCCAGCTCTAAAGAGAGACGGACTTTCACTTACGAGCAGTACTTC.

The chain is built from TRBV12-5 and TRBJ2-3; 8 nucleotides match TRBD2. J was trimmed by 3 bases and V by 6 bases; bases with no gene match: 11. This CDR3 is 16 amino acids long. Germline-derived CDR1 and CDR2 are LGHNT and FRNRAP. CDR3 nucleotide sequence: TGTGCTAGTGGCCCCGCCCGCGGGGGGCAGACAGATACGCAGTATTTT. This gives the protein CASGPARGGQTDTQYF. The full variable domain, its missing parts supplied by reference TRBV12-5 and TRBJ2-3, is DARVTQTPRHKVTEMGQEVTMRCQPILGHNTVFWYRQTMMQGLELLAYFRNRAPLDDSGMPKDRFSAEMPDATLATLKIQPSEPRDSAVYFCASGPARGGQTDTQYFGPGTRLTVL.

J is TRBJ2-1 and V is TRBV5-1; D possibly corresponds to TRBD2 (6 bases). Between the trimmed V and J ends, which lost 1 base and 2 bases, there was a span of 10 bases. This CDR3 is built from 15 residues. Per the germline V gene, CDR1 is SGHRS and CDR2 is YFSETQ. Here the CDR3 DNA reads TGCGCCAGCAGCTTGAACCGGGGGACCTACAATGAGCAGTTCTTC. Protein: CASSLNRGTYNEQFF.

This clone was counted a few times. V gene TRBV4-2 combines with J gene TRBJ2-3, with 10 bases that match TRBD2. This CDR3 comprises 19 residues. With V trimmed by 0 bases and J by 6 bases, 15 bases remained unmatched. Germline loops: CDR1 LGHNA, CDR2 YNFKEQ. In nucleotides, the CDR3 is TGTGCCAGCAGCCAAGAGCCGAGTCGGGAGCGGGGGGGTTTGGATACGCAGTATTTT. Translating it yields CASSQEPSRERGGLDTQYF.

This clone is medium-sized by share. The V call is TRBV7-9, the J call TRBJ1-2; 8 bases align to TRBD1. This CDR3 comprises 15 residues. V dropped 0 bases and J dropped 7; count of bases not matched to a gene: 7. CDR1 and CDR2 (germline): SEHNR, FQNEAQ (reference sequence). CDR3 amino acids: CASSLAFRGQSGYTF. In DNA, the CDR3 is TGTGCCAGCAGCTTAGCTTTCAGGGGGCAGTCTGGCTACACCTTC. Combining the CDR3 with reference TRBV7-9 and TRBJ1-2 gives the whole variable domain DTGVSQNPRHKITKRGQNVTFRCDPISEHNRLYWYRQTLGQGPEFLTYFQNEAQLEKSRLLSDRFSAERPKGSFSTLEIQRTEQGDSAMYLCASSLAFRGQSGYTFGSGTRLTVV.

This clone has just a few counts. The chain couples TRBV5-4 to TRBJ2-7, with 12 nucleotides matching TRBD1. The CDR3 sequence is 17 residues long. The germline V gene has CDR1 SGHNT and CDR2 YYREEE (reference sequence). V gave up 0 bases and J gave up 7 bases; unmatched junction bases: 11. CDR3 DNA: TGTGCCAGCAGCTTGGGAGTGGCGGGACAGGGGGCGCGAGAGCAGTACTTC. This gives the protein CASSLGVAGQGAREQYF. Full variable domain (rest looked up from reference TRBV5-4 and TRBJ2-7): ETGVTQSPTHLIKTRGQQVTLRCSSQSGHNTVSWYQQALGQGPQFIFQYYREEENGRGNFPPRFSGLQFPNYSSELNVNALELDDSALYLCASSLGVAGQGAREQYFGPGTRLTVT.

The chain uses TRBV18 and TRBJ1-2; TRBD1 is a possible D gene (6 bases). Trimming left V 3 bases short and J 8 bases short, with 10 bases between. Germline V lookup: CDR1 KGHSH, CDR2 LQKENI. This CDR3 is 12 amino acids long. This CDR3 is CASSPGTKGYTF. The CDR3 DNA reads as TGTGCCAGCTCACCTGGGACAAAAGGCTACACCTTC.

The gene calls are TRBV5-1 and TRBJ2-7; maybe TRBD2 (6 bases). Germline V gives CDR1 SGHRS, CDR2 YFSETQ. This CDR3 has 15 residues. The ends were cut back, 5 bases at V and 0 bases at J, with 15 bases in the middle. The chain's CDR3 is CASREGVWDSYEQYF. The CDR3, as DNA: TGCGCCAGCAGGGAGGGAGTATGGGACTCCTACGAGCAGTACTTC.

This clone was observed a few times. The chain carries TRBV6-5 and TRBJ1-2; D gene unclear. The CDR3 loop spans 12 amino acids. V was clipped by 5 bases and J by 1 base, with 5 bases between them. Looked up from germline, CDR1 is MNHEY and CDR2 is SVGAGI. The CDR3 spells CASSDNNYGYTF. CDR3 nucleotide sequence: TGTGCCAGCAGTGACAATAACTATGGCTACACCTTC.

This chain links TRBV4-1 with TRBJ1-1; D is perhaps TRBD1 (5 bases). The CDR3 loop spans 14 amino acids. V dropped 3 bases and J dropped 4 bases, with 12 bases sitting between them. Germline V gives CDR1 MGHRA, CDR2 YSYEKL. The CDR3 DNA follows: TGCGCCAGCAGCCACCTACGGGACGGCACTGAAGCTTTCTTT. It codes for CASSHLRDGTEAFF.

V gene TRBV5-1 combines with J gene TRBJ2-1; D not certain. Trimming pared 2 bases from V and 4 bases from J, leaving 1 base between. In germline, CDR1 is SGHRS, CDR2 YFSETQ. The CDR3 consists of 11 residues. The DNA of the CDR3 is TGCGCCAGCAGCTTATACAATGAGCAGTTCTTC. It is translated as CASSLYNEQFF.

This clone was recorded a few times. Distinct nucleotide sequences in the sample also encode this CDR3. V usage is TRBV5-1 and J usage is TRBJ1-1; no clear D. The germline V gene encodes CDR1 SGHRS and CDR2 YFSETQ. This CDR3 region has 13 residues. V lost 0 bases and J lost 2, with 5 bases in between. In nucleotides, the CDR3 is TGCGCCAGCAGCTTGGACCGTAACACTGAAGCTTTCTTT. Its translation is CASSLDRNTEAFF.

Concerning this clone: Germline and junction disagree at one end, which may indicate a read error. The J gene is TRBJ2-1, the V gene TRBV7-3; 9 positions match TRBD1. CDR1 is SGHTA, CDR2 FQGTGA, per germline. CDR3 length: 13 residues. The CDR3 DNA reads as TGTGCTAGCAGTACGGGACAGGGAAATGAGCAGTTCTTC. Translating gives CASSTGQGNEQFF.